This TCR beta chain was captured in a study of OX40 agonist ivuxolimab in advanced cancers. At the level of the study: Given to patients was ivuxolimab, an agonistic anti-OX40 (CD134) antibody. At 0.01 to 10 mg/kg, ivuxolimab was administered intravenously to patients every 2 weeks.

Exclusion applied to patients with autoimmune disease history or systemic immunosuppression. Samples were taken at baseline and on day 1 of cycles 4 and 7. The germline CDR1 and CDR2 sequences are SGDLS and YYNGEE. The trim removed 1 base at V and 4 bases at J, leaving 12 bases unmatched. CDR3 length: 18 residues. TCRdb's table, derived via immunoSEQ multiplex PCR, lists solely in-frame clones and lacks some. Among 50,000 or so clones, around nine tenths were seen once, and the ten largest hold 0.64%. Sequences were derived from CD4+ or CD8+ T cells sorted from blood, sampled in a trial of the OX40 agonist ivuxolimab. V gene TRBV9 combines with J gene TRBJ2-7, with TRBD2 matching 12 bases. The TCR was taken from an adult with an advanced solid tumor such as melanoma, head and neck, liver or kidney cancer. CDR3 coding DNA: TGTGCCAGCAGCGTAACAGCTCACACTAGCGGGAGGTATTACGAGCAGTACTTC. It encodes CASSVTAHTSGRYYEQYF. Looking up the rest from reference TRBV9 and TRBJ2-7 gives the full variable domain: DSGVTQTPKHLITATGQRVTLRCSPRSGDLSVYWYQQSLDQGLQFLIQYYNGEERAKGNILERFSAQQFPDLHSELNLSSLELGDSALYFCASSVTAHTSGRYYEQYFGPGTRLTVT.